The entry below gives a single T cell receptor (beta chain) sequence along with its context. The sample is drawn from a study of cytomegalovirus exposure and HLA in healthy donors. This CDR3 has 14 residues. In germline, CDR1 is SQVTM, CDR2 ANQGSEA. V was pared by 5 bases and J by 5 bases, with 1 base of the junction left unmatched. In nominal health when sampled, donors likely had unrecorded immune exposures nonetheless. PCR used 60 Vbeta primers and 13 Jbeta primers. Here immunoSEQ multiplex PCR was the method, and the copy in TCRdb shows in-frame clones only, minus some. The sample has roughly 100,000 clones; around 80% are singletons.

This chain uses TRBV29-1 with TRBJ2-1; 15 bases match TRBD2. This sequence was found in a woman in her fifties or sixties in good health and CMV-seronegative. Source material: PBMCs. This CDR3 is CSVRTSGGDNEQFF. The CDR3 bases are TGCAGCGTTCGGACTAGCGGGGGGGACAATGAGCAGTTCTTC.